The 14 T cell receptor beta chains reported below all come from one sample, sequenced in a study of post-analysis software for immune sequencing data. General study points: Several TRBV segments (TRBV5-6, TRBV5-1 and TRBV20-1 among them) occurred more frequently in patients than in controls.

Unique molecular identifiers were carried by the TCR beta cDNA libraries. MiXCR, applied by TCRdb to the PCR reads, yields one record per CDR3 protein. The table records 650,000 to 900,000 distinct CDR3 sequences, roughly 50% of them present only once. These TCRs' antigens remain unknown. The sample was blood. These receptors were obtained from a girl aged 10-17 years with multiple sclerosis.

The chain links TRBV7-8 to TRBJ2-5; unclear D gene. V was clipped by 6 bases and J by 2 bases, with 19 bases between them. This CDR3 spans 16 amino acids. Germline values: CDR1 SGHVS, CDR2 FQNEAQ. The DNA for the CDR3 is TGTGCCAGCAGGACGCCTCAGAGGCAGCAACAAGAGACCCAGTACTTC. It yields the protein CASRTPQRQQQETQYF.

This clonotype was seen a few times. J is TRBJ2-5 and V is TRBV6-6, with D tentatively TRBD2 (6 bases). Germline V gives CDR1 MNHNY, CDR2 SVGAGI (reference sequence). The CDR3 covers 16 residues. Trimming shortened V by 4 bases and J by 7 bases, and 22 bases separated the two germline ends. CDR3 coding DNA: TGTGCCAGCAGTTTGGGTGGGCGGGGAGTAGCGCGGACCCAGTACTTC. It translates to CASSLGGRGVARTQYF.

The chain has TRBV15 and TRBJ2-3; D is uncertain. Germline V CDR1 and CDR2: LNHNV, YYDKDF (reference sequence). The CDR3 runs to 13 residues. Trimming took off 0 bases at V and 8 bases at J, with 9 bases between the two ends. The CDR3 coding sequence is TGTGCCACCAGCAGAGATGGAATAGGTACGCAGTATTTT. Encoded protein: CATSRDGIGTQYF.

The rearrangement joins TRBV20-1 to TRBJ2-7, with D maybe TRBD1 (5 bases). Germline CDR1 and CDR2: DFQATT and SNEGSKA (reference sequence). V was pared by 2 bases and J by 7 bases, with 15 bases between. This CDR3 is 13 amino acids long. CDR3 sequence: CSARSTQGYEQYF. The CDR3 DNA is TGCAGTGCTAGATCGACTCAGGGTTATGAGCAGTACTTC.

V is TRBV7-9 and J is TRBJ2-5, with 7 bases fitting TRBD1. Germline V gene lookup returns CDR1 SEHNR and CDR2 FQNEAQ (reference sequence). This CDR3 comprises 14 residues. Germline trimming cut 7 bases from V and 4 bases from J; bases unmatched to any gene: 9. The CDR3 nucleotides read TGTGCCAGCACCTCAGCGACAGGGACAGAGACCCAGTACTTC. Its protein is CASTSATGTETQYF.

This clonotype came up a few times. The rearrangement links TRBV4-3 to TRBJ2-5; D not certain. Trimming took off 4 bases at V and 4 bases at J, with 13 bases between the two ends. Germline V CDR1 and CDR2: LGHNA, YSLEER. The CDR3 is 14 residues long. The CDR3 spells CASSRLGNLETQYF. DNA for the CDR3: TGCGCCAGCAGCCGGTTGGGGAATTTAGAGACCCAGTACTTC.

The chain carries TRBV29-1 and TRBJ2-7; TRBD2 matches 10 bases. The CDR3 sequence is 13 residues long. Per the germline V gene, CDR1 is SQVTM and CDR2 is ANQGSEA. CDR3 in DNA: TGCAGTGTCTCCCTAGCGGGAGTCGGCGAGCAGTACTTC. Protein sequence: CSVSLAGVGEQYF.

The chain recombines TRBV12-3 or TRBV12-4 with TRBJ1-1, with D perhaps TRBD1 (5 bases). V was trimmed by 8 bases and J by 3 bases, leaving 13 bases between them. This CDR3 has 13 residues. Here the CDR3 reads CASGPFRDTEAFF. The DNA of the CDR3 is TGTGCCAGCGGGCCCTTCAGGGACACTGAAGCTTTCTTT.

This clonotype was picked up a small number of times. The chain couples TRBV5-1 to TRBJ2-1; D is unresolved. Trimming took off 2 bases at V and 2 bases at J, with 14 bases between the two ends. This CDR3 has 16 residues. Per the germline V gene, CDR1 is SGHRS and CDR2 is YFSETQ. The CDR3 bases are TGCGCCAGCAGCTTTGATGAACGGAGCGCCTACAATGAGCAGTTCTTC. Its translation is CASSFDERSAYNEQFF. Drawing the rest from reference TRBV5-1 and TRBJ2-1, the complete variable domain is KAGVTQTPRYLIKTRGQQVTLSCSPISGHRSVSWYQQTPGQGLQFLFEYFSETQRNKGNFPGRFSGRQFSNSRSEMNVSTLELGDSALYLCASSFDERSAYNEQFFGPGTRLTVL.

The sample holds a few counts of this clonotype. The chain employs TRBV12-3 or TRBV12-4 and TRBJ2-5, with D perhaps matching TRBD2 (7 bases). The CDR3 is 15 amino acids. V was clipped by 7 bases and J by 4 bases, with 19 bases between them. CDR3 DNA: TGTGCCAGCACCTTGGGGGGGCAGGGGTTAGAGACCCAGTACTTC. This encodes CASTLGGQGLETQYF.

The gene calls are TRBV10-3 and TRBJ2-3, with TRBD2 matching 7 bases. The junction had 14 bases not matched to a gene; V was cut back by 10 bases and J by 4 bases. CDR1 is ENHRY and CDR2 is SYGVKD in the germline V gene. CDR3 size: 15 residues. The CDR3 protein is CATGGSGKRPDTQYF. The CDR3 nucleotides are TGTGCCACCGGGGGGAGCGGGAAACGGCCAGATACGCAGTATTTT.

The chain couples TRBV27 to TRBJ2-7; 9 nucleotides line up with TRBD1. Losses at the gene ends were 8 bases for V and 5 bases for J; bases not matched to a gene: 7. Looked up from germline, CDR1 is MNHEY and CDR2 is SMNVEV (reference sequence). The CDR3 extends over 13 amino acids. CDR3 protein: CASRRTGENEQYF. CDR3 DNA: TGTGCCAGCCGTAGGACAGGGGAAAACGAGCAGTACTTC.

The V call is TRBV29-1, the J call TRBJ2-1; D unresolved. Between the trimmed V and J ends, which lost 1 base and 3 bases, there was a span of 10 bases. The CDR3 covers 14 residues. Germline values: CDR1 SQVTM, CDR2 ANQGSEA. CDR3 loop: CSVEGRQNYNEQFF. CDR3 coding DNA: TGCAGCGTTGAAGGACGGCAAAACTACAATGAGCAGTTCTTC.

The V gene is TRBV5-1, the J gene TRBJ2-5; weak D call: TRBD2 (6 bases). The CDR3 totals 13 residues. V was trimmed by 2 bases and J by 11 bases, leaving 16 bases between them. Germline assignment: CDR1 SGHRS and CDR2 YFSETQ. The CDR3 reads CASSFRLGNEQYF. Here the CDR3 DNA reads TGCGCCAGCAGCTTTCGACTAGGTAATGAGCAGTACTTC.